The clone carrying this T cell receptor (beta chain) was counted many times. TCRdb used MiXCR to reprocess the PCR reads, holding one entry per CDR3 protein. The repertoire has roughly 320,000 distinct CDR3 sequences, about 22% of them found once; the top ten carry roughly 0.86%. The record originates from a study of molecular identifiers for immune sequencing clone quantification. Germline V gene data show CDR1 as DFQATT and CDR2 as SNEGSKA (reference sequence). V lost 0 bases and J 6 bases, leaving 12 bases between the germline ends. CDR3 length equals 14 residues. The V and J genes are TRBV20-1 and TRBJ2-4; D gene unclear. The source is a human donor in good health. Some libraries in this study had Jurkat cell RNA spiked in. Sequencing used naive CD8+ T cells from blood, with Jurkat cell RNA spiked in. The subset was: FACS-sorted CD8+CD4-CCR7+CD45RA+ naive T cells. For the CDR3, the DNA is TGCAGTGCTAGAGATGACCGGACCGCAAACATTCAGTACTTC. This codes for CSARDDRTANIQYF.